A selection of T cell receptor beta chains follows, all from one sample in a study of blood T cell repertoires in COVID-19. The repertoire was sequenced with immunoSEQ multiplex PCR; TCRdb's copy has only in-frame clones and lacks some. The profile shows a few hundred thousand clones, 85% to 90% of them singletons. Input material: peripheral blood. The receptors here all came from a woman in her 30s with COVID-19, enrolled during active disease. Both conserved end residues are part of each CDR3. The D gene is left open where the match is weak. Only some rows state a clone size, as once, few, many or a class for expanded clones.

cdr3_aa: CASRQGNWQETQYF
cdr3_nt: TGTGCCAGCAGGCAGGGGAATTGGCAAGAGACCCAGTACTTC
clone_size: -
j_call: TRBJ2-5
v_call: TRBV2
d_call: -

cdr3_aa: CAFLDRGKRRQYF
cdr3_nt: TGTGCCTTTCTTGACAGGGGGAAACGACGGCAGTACTTC
clone_size: -
j_call: TRBJ2-7
v_call: TRBV30
d_call: TRBD1

cdr3_aa: CASSQMIAGAPQETAQYF
cdr3_nt: TGTGCCAGCAGCCAAATGATCGCGGGGGCCCCCCAAGAGACGGCCCAGTACTTC
clone_size: -
j_call: TRBJ2-5
v_call: TRBV4-2
d_call: -

cdr3_aa: CASSQVGQGGQPQHF
cdr3_nt: TGTGCCAGCAGCCAAGTTGGGCAGGGAGGTCAGCCCCAGCATTTT
clone_size: -
j_call: TRBJ1-5
v_call: TRBV4-2
d_call: -

cdr3_aa: CASSRGLAGAEQYF
cdr3_nt: TGTGCCAGCAGTCGTGGACTAGCGGGGGCCGAGCAGTACTTC
clone_size: -
j_call: TRBJ2-7
v_call: TRBV3-1/TRBV3-2
d_call: TRBD2

cdr3_aa: CASRSGGLAGGRETQYF
cdr3_nt: TGTGCCAGCAGGTCCGGCGGACTAGCGGGGGGGCGGGAGACCCAGTACTTC
clone_size: -
j_call: TRBJ2-5
v_call: TRBV7-6
d_call: TRBD2

cdr3_aa: CASSLAGGNQPQHF
cdr3_nt: TGTGCCAGCAGCTTGGCAGGGGGCAATCAGCCCCAGCATTTT
clone_size: -
j_call: TRBJ1-5
v_call: TRBV5-6
d_call: -

cdr3_aa: CAWSVGTGDTEAFF
cdr3_nt: TGTGCCTGGAGTGTGGGGACAGGGGACACTGAAGCTTTCTTT
clone_size: -
j_call: TRBJ1-1
v_call: TRBV30
d_call: TRBD1

cdr3_aa: CASSISPGSSYEQYF
cdr3_nt: TGTGCCAGTAGTATTAGCCCCGGGTCAAGCTACGAGCAGTACTTC
clone_size: -
j_call: TRBJ2-7
v_call: TRBV19
d_call: -

cdr3_aa: CASTIQGLANYGYTF
cdr3_nt: TGTGCCAGCACTATACAGGGGCTAGCCAACTATGGCTACACCTTC
clone_size: -
j_call: TRBJ1-2
v_call: TRBV2
d_call: TRBD1

cdr3_aa: CASSGTALGTDTQYF
cdr3_nt: TGTGCCAGCTCAGGGACAGCGTTGGGCACAGATACGCAGTATTTT
clone_size: -
j_call: TRBJ2-3
v_call: TRBV18
d_call: TRBD1

cdr3_aa: CASSLTPVGTGGSFSNQPQHF
cdr3_nt: TGTGCCAGCAGCCTCACTCCCGTCGGGACAGGGGGCTCTTTTAGCAATCAGCCCCAGCATTTT
clone_size: -
j_call: TRBJ1-5
v_call: TRBV7-6
d_call: TRBD1

cdr3_aa: CASSPGLILDGYTF
cdr3_nt: TGTGCCAGCAGCCCCGGACTGATATTAGATGGCTACACCTTC
clone_size: -
j_call: TRBJ1-2
v_call: TRBV3-1/TRBV3-2
d_call: -

cdr3_aa: CASSLSKRGGHYTGELFF
cdr3_nt: TGTGCCAGCAGTTTATCGAAACGGGGGGGCCATTATACCGGGGAGCTGTTTTTT
clone_size: -
j_call: TRBJ2-2
v_call: TRBV27
d_call: TRBD2

cdr3_aa: CASSPGGDTEAFF
cdr3_nt: TGTGCCAGCTCACCGGGGGGGGACACTGAAGCTTTCTTT
clone_size: -
j_call: TRBJ1-1
v_call: TRBV18
d_call: -

cdr3_aa: CASSQRDSDQPQHF
cdr3_nt: TGCGCCAGCAGCCAACGGGACAGCGATCAGCCCCAGCATTTT
clone_size: -
j_call: TRBJ1-5
v_call: TRBV4-1
d_call: TRBD1

cdr3_aa: CASSILLGQGPKNIQYF
cdr3_nt: TGTGCCAGTAGTATCTTACTGGGACAGGGCCCCAAAAACATTCAGTACTTC
clone_size: -
j_call: TRBJ2-4
v_call: TRBV19
d_call: TRBD1

cdr3_aa: CASSSLGGQETQYF
cdr3_nt: TGTGCCAGCAGCTCCCTAGGAGGACAAGAGACCCAGTACTTC
clone_size: -
j_call: TRBJ2-5
v_call: TRBV7-9
d_call: -

cdr3_aa: CASSMFPGGNYEQYF
cdr3_nt: TGTGCCAGTAGTATGTTTCCGGGGGGAAATTACGAGCAGTACTTC
clone_size: -
j_call: TRBJ2-7
v_call: TRBV19
d_call: TRBD2

cdr3_aa: CAWSDGWTGRSGNTIYF
cdr3_nt: TGTGCCTGGAGCGACGGGTGGACAGGCCGCTCTGGAAACACCATATATTTT
clone_size: few
j_call: TRBJ1-3
v_call: TRBV30
d_call: TRBD1

cdr3_aa: CASSLDPGGYNEQFF
cdr3_nt: TGTGCCAGCAGCTTAGATCCCGGGGGATACAATGAGCAGTTCTTC
clone_size: -
j_call: TRBJ2-1
v_call: TRBV11-3
d_call: -

cdr3_aa: CASSLATGLETQYF
cdr3_nt: TGTGCCAGCAGCCTAGCCACAGGGTTGGAGACCCAGTACTTC
clone_size: -
j_call: TRBJ2-5
v_call: TRBV7-9
d_call: -

cdr3_aa: CASSSRRGVYGANVLTF
cdr3_nt: TGTGCCAGCAGCTCTCGGCGGGGGGTCTATGGGGCCAACGTCCTGACTTTC
clone_size: -
j_call: TRBJ2-6
v_call: TRBV3-1/TRBV3-2
d_call: TRBD2

cdr3_aa: CASSLPRQNTDTQYF
cdr3_nt: TGTGCCAGCAGCTTACCTCGACAGAACACAGATACGCAGTATTTT
clone_size: -
j_call: TRBJ2-3
v_call: TRBV5-5
d_call: -

cdr3_aa: CASSPGTGGFQPQHF
cdr3_nt: TGTGCCAGCAGTCCCGGGACAGGGGGCTTTCAGCCCCAGCATTTT
clone_size: -
j_call: TRBJ1-5
v_call: TRBV28
d_call: TRBD1

cdr3_aa: CASSPATGSTDTQYF
cdr3_nt: TGTGCCAGCTCACCAGCAACAGGGTCCACAGATACGCAGTATTTT
clone_size: once
j_call: TRBJ2-3
v_call: TRBV18
d_call: -

cdr3_aa: CASSLQVKQFF
cdr3_nt: TGTGCCAGCAGTTTACAGGTTAAGCAGTTCTTC
clone_size: -
j_call: TRBJ2-1
v_call: TRBV28
d_call: -

cdr3_aa: CASSIMPGPTEAFF
cdr3_nt: TGTGCCAGTAGTATAATGCCAGGGCCAACTGAAGCTTTCTTT
clone_size: -
j_call: TRBJ1-1
v_call: TRBV19
d_call: -

cdr3_aa: CASSIDRGRKRDNQPQHF
cdr3_nt: TGTGCCAGCAGTATAGACAGGGGGCGAAAGAGAGACAATCAGCCCCAGCATTTT
clone_size: once
j_call: TRBJ1-5
v_call: TRBV2
d_call: TRBD1

cdr3_aa: CASSPPGLNAGELFF
cdr3_nt: TGCGCCAGCAGCCCTCCGGGACTTAACGCCGGGGAGCTGTTTTTT
clone_size: -
j_call: TRBJ2-2
v_call: TRBV5-1
d_call: -

cdr3_aa: CASSLTGAGYGYTF
cdr3_nt: TGTGCCAGCAGCTTGACAGGGGCGGGCTATGGCTACACCTTC
clone_size: -
j_call: TRBJ1-2
v_call: TRBV5-4
d_call: TRBD1

cdr3_aa: CASSPGGTEAFF
cdr3_nt: TGTGCCAGCAGCCCAGGAGGCACTGAAGCTTTCTTT
clone_size: -
j_call: TRBJ1-1
v_call: TRBV7-6
d_call: -

cdr3_aa: CASSEEWGHVTDTQYF
cdr3_nt: TGTGCCAGCAGTGAAGAGTGGGGACACGTCACAGATACGCAGTATTTT
clone_size: few
j_call: TRBJ2-3
v_call: TRBV6-1
d_call: -

cdr3_aa: CASFGTLNTEAFF
cdr3_nt: TGCGCCAGCTTCGGGACATTGAACACTGAAGCTTTCTTT
clone_size: -
j_call: TRBJ1-1
v_call: TRBV5-1
d_call: -

cdr3_aa: CASSELSLYGYTF
cdr3_nt: TGTGCCAGCAGTGAATTGAGCCTCTATGGCTACACCTTC
clone_size: -
j_call: TRBJ1-2
v_call: TRBV25-1
d_call: -

cdr3_aa: CASSSGQGKEKLFF
cdr3_nt: TGTGCCAGCAGCTCGGGACAGGGGAAGGAAAAACTGTTTTTT
clone_size: -
j_call: TRBJ1-4
v_call: TRBV27
d_call: TRBD1

cdr3_aa: CASSPYRVSNQPQHF
cdr3_nt: TGCGCCAGCAGCCCCTACAGGGTTAGCAATCAGCCCCAGCATTTT
clone_size: -
j_call: TRBJ1-5
v_call: TRBV4-1
d_call: -

cdr3_aa: CASRLILTDSATDTQYF
cdr3_nt: TGCGCCAGCAGGCTAATTCTGACCGACTCCGCCACAGATACGCAGTATTTT
clone_size: -
j_call: TRBJ2-3
v_call: TRBV4-1
d_call: -

cdr3_aa: CASRADRKNNQPQHF
cdr3_nt: TGCGCCAGCAGGGCGGACAGGAAAAACAATCAGCCCCAGCATTTT
clone_size: -
j_call: TRBJ1-5
v_call: TRBV10-1
d_call: TRBD1

cdr3_aa: CASSEVGGTGFQYF
cdr3_nt: TGTGCCAGCAGTGAAGTAGGAGGGACAGGCTTCCAGTACTTC
clone_size: -
j_call: TRBJ2-7
v_call: TRBV2
d_call: TRBD1

cdr3_aa: CASISLFPGYHEQYF
cdr3_nt: TGTGCCAGCATATCTCTGTTTCCGGGGTACCACGAGCAGTACTTC
clone_size: -
j_call: TRBJ2-7
v_call: TRBV7-8
d_call: -